These 30 T cell receptor beta chains originate from one sample sequenced in a study of follicular helper T cells after annual influenza vaccination. Clones were read by immunoSEQ multiplex PCR, and TCRdb kept only the in-frame ones, dropping some. The data contain around 9,600 clones, around four fifths of them singletons. Time point indicated: 2015-2016 season, pre-vaccination. This specimen consisted of CXCR5+ CD38- circulating T follicular helper cells from blood, obtained on the day of influenza vaccination. Sample subset: circulating Tfh, non-naive CD4+CXCR5+PD-1+ (ICOS+CD38+ or ICOS-CD38-). The origin of the receptors is an adult who received the influenza vaccine.

This clone was seen a few times. The rearrangement joins TRBV10-1 to TRBJ2-1, with D tentatively TRBD1 (6 bases). The CDR3 runs 15 residues. Trimming removed 2 bases at V and 9 bases at J, with 17 bases between. Germline lookup yields CDR1 WNHNN and CDR2 SYGVQD (reference sequence). Here the CDR3 reads CASSEPGQGKGEQFF. CDR3 sequence (DNA): TGCGCCAGCAGTGAGCCGGGACAAGGGAAAGGTGAGCAGTTCTTC.

The chain joins TRBV5-4 to TRBJ2-3; perhaps D is TRBD1 or TRBD2 (7 bases each). Per germline, CDR1 SGHNT and CDR2 YYREEE (reference sequence). V lost 4 bases, J lost 6 bases, and 18 bases lay in between. CDR3 length: 15 residues. The CDR3, as DNA: TGTGCCAGCAGCCCCGCGGGGGACAGTGCGGATACGCAGTATTTT. Amino acid sequence: CASSPAGDSADTQYF.

This chain's CDR3 is CASINPSSYEQYF. In nucleotides, the CDR3 is TGTGCCAGCATAAATCCGAGCTCCTACGAGCAGTACTTC. The chain employs TRBV6-5 and TRBJ2-7; D is unresolved. The germline gives CDR1 MNHEY, CDR2 SVGAGI. The V and J ends lost 7 bases and 0 bases respectively, with 10 bases between them. CDR3 length equals 13 residues.

The V call is TRBV7-3, the J call TRBJ2-6; no clear D gene. The germline gives CDR1 SGHTA, CDR2 FQGTGA. V was cut by 5 bases and J by 0 bases, with 5 bases left in between. The CDR3 sequence is 14 residues long. CDR3 protein: CASSQISGANVLTF. The CDR3 DNA follows: TGTGCCAGCAGCCAGATCTCTGGGGCCAACGTCCTGACTTTC.

The chain carries TRBV5-1 and TRBJ2-3, with unresolved D. CDR1 and CDR2 (germline): SGHRS, YFSETQ. CDR3 length equals 15 residues. V shed 2 bases and J shed 0 bases, with 10 bases lying between them. CDR3 protein: CASSLAGYSTDTQYF. The CDR3 nucleotides read TGCGCCAGCAGCTTAGCCGGTTATAGCACAGATACGCAGTATTTT. Full variable domain (missing parts from reference TRBV5-1 and TRBJ2-3): KAGVTQTPRYLIKTRGQQVTLSCSPISGHRSVSWYQQTPGQGLQFLFEYFSETQRNKGNFPGRFSGRQFSNSRSEMNVSTLELGDSALYLCASSLAGYSTDTQYFGPGTRLTVL.

This clone was observed a handful of times. The chain recombines TRBV19 with TRBJ2-3, with TRBD1 matching over 7 bases. The CDR3 length is 14 residues. The J segment lost 5 bases and the V segment lost 3 bases, leaving 5 bases of the junction unmatched. The germline V gene encodes CDR1 LNHDA and CDR2 SQIVND (reference sequence). CDR3 bases: TGTGCCAGTAGTATCGCGAGGGGGCAAGATACGCAGTATTTT. Residues: CASSIARGQDTQYF. The full variable domain, rest sourced from reference TRBV19 and TRBJ2-3, is DGGITQSPKYLFRKEGQNVTLSCEQNLNHDAMYWYRQDPGQGLRLIYYSQIVNDFQKGDIAEGYSVSREKKESFPLTVTSAQKNPTAFYLCASSIARGQDTQYFGPGTRLTVL.

This clone was seen a single time. This rearrangement joins TRBV5-4 to TRBJ1-2, with a tentative D call TRBD1 (6 bases). Trimming removed 0 bases from V and 7 bases from J, with 16 bases in between. The CDR3 contains 15 residues. CDR1 and CDR2 (germline): SGHNT, YYREEE (reference sequence). The CDR3 DNA reads as TGTGCCAGCAGCTTGGAGTTAACCGGGACACTTGGCTACACCTTC. Its protein is CASSLELTGTLGYTF.

The chain employs TRBV4-1 and TRBJ2-3; D unresolved. In germline, CDR1 is MGHRA, CDR2 YSYEKL. CDR3 size: 18 residues. V lost 0 bases and J 2 bases, leaving 18 bases between the germline ends. CDR3 in amino acids: CASSQDASLGGATDTQYF. DNA for the CDR3: TGCGCCAGCAGCCAAGATGCGTCTTTGGGCGGAGCCACAGATACGCAGTATTTT.

The J gene is TRBJ2-7, the V gene TRBV9; TRBD2 matches 10 bases. The germline V gene encodes CDR1 SGDLS and CDR2 YYNGEE. This CDR3 is built from 17 residues. The V and J ends lost 4 bases and 0 bases, in that order; junction bases with no gene match: 10. The CDR3 loop is CASSPRGTSAFSYEQYF. Written as DNA, the CDR3 is TGTGCCAGCAGCCCCAGAGGGACTAGCGCGTTCTCCTACGAGCAGTACTTC. Complete variable domain (other parts from reference TRBV9 and TRBJ2-7): DSGVTQTPKHLITATGQRVTLRCSPRSGDLSVYWYQQSLDQGLQFLIQYYNGEERAKGNILERFSAQQFPDLHSELNLSSLELGDSALYFCASSPRGTSAFSYEQYFGPGTRLTVT.

This chain links TRBV6-1 with TRBJ2-3; TRBD1 is a possible D gene (6 bases). Deletions cut 6 bases from V and 4 bases from J, with 11 bases between. Germline-derived CDR1 and CDR2 are MNHNS and SASEGT. The CDR3 length is 13 residues. The CDR3 DNA reads TGTGCCAGCAGGAAACAGGGCGCAGATACGCAGTATTTT. Residues: CASRKQGADTQYF.

In its sample, this clone was seen once. This sequence joins TRBV28 and TRBJ1-1, with D possibly matching TRBD1 (5 bases). This CDR3 is 17 amino acids long. V was trimmed by 4 bases and J by 1 base, leaving 19 bases between them. Germline V lookup: CDR1 MDHEN, CDR2 SYDVKM. CDR3 amino acids: CASSSHGGGKENTEAFF. As DNA, the CDR3 is TGTGCCAGCAGTTCCCACGGTGGGGGTAAAGAGAACACTGAAGCTTTCTTT. The full variable domain, with the rest looked up from reference TRBV28 and TRBJ1-1, is DVKVTQSSRYLVKRTGEKVFLECVQDMDHENMFWYRQDPGLGLRLIYFSYDVKMKEKGDIPEGYSVSREKKERFSLILESASTNQTSMYLCASSSHGGGKENTEAFFGQGTRLTVV.

The J gene is TRBJ1-1, the V gene TRBV11-2; D unclear. The CDR3 length is 13 residues. With 5 bases removed from V and 2 bases from J, the gap between germline ends came to 9 bases. Germline CDR1 SGHAT, CDR2 FQNNGV. CDR3 region: CASSADYNTEAFF. The CDR3 nucleotides are TGTGCCAGCAGCGCCGATTATAACACTGAAGCTTTCTTT.

The V and J genes are TRBV15 and TRBJ1-2, with D possibly TRBD1 on 6 matching bases. V lost 0 bases and J lost 0, with 14 bases in between. The CDR3 has 17 amino acids. Per the germline V gene, CDR1 is LNHNV and CDR2 is YYDKDF (reference sequence). CDR3 amino acids: CATSRDSGARTNYGYTF. CDR3 DNA: TGTGCCACCAGCAGAGATTCAGGGGCCCGGACTAACTATGGCTACACCTTC.

The chain has TRBV28 and TRBJ1-3; TRBD1 aligns across 12 bases. The CDR3 sequence is 17 residues long. V lost 5 bases to trimming and J lost 4 bases; unmatched junction nucleotides: 9. CDR1 is MDHEN, CDR2 SYDVKM, per germline. Written as DNA, the CDR3 is TGTGCCAGCAGTGGGACAGGGGGCGCCTACTACGGAAACACCATATATTTT. Protein sequence: CASSGTGGAYYGNTIYF. The whole variable domain, remainder taken from reference TRBV28 and TRBJ1-3, is DVKVTQSSRYLVKRTGEKVFLECVQDMDHENMFWYRQDPGLGLRLIYFSYDVKMKEKGDIPEGYSVSREKKERFSLILESASTNQTSMYLCASSGTGGAYYGNTIYFGEGSWLTVV.

The J gene is TRBJ1-1, the V gene TRBV15; 10 nucleotides align to TRBD1. Germline V gene data show CDR1 as LNHNV and CDR2 as YYDKDF (reference sequence). There are 16 residues in the CDR3. J lost 5 bases, V lost 2 bases, and 8 bases had no gene match. The CDR3 loop is CATSRPSTGGGTEAFF. As DNA, the CDR3 is TGTGCCACCAGCAGACCTTCGACAGGGGGCGGGACTGAAGCTTTCTTT.

This clone was found once. V is TRBV11-1 and J is TRBJ2-7; 9 nucleotides line up with TRBD2. Germline V gene data show CDR1 as SGHAT and CDR2 as FQDESV (reference sequence). The CDR3 length is 15 residues. Trimming removed 4 bases from V and 2 bases from J; junction bases left unmatched: 6. CDR3 amino acids: CASSWGTSRTYEQYF. CDR3 bases: TGTGCCAGCAGCTGGGGGACTAGCCGAACCTACGAGCAGTACTTC.

The rearrangement uses TRBV5-1 and TRBJ2-5; 7 positions agree with TRBD1. The germline V gene encodes CDR1 SGHRS and CDR2 YFSETQ. J was trimmed by 1 base and V by 5 bases; bases with no gene match: 8. The CDR3 sequence is 15 residues long. CDR3 loop: CASRLYGTVQETQYF. In DNA form, the CDR3 reads TGCGCCAGCAGATTATATGGGACAGTCCAAGAGACCCAGTACTTC.

This clone was seen a single time. J is TRBJ2-5 and V is TRBV30; 12 bases are a match to TRBD1. V dropped 4 bases and J dropped 5; count of bases not matched to a gene: 8. In germline, CDR1 is GTSNPN, CDR2 SVGIG (reference sequence). The CDR3 runs to 15 residues. CDR3 DNA: TGTGCCTGGACCACCGGGACAGGGGGCGCGGAGACCCAGTACTTC. The encoded protein is CAWTTGTGGAETQYF.

This CDR3 reads CASRQGTNYGYTF. The DNA for the CDR3 is TGTGCCAGCCGACAGGGAACTAACTATGGCTACACCTTC. This chain joins TRBV6-6 and TRBJ1-2; 7 nucleotides agree with TRBD1. The CDR3 covers 13 residues. J lost 0 bases, V lost 8 bases, and 3 bases had no gene match. Germline V gives CDR1 MNHNY, CDR2 SVGAGI (reference sequence).

The V call is TRBV7-9, the J call TRBJ1-1; D is unresolved. Germline V CDR1 and CDR2: SEHNR, FQNEAQ (reference sequence). With 5 bases removed from V and 4 bases from J, the gap between germline ends came to 8 bases. The CDR3 spans 12 residues. CDR3 protein: CASSRQSTEAFF. The DNA of the CDR3 is TGTGCCAGCAGCCGTCAGTCCACTGAAGCTTTCTTT.

The chain is built from TRBV9 and TRBJ2-5; D is possibly TRBD1 (5 bases). Deletions cut 4 bases from V and 5 bases from J, with 18 bases between. Germline V gene lookup returns CDR1 SGDLS and CDR2 YYNGEE. CDR3 length: 15 amino acids. CDR3 protein: CASSSGGQGWETQYF. DNA of the CDR3: TGTGCCAGCAGCTCCGGTGGGCAGGGATGGGAGACCCAGTACTTC. The full variable domain, its missing parts supplied by reference TRBV9 and TRBJ2-5, is DSGVTQTPKHLITATGQRVTLRCSPRSGDLSVYWYQQSLDQGLQFLIQYYNGEERAKGNILERFSAQQFPDLHSELNLSSLELGDSALYFCASSSGGQGWETQYFGPGTRLLVL.

J is TRBJ1-1 and V is TRBV7-3; no firm D call. The CDR3 extends over 13 amino acids. Germline values: CDR1 SGHTA, CDR2 FQGTGA. Trimming removed 5 bases at V and 8 bases at J, with 15 bases between. The CDR3 protein is CASSPQWRCEAFF. CDR3 sequence (DNA): TGTGCCAGCAGCCCCCAGTGGAGGTGCGAAGCTTTCTTT.

In its sample, this clone was seen a few times. The genes are TRBV29-1 and TRBJ1-5; D is possibly TRBD1 (5 bases). The V end lost 2 bases, the J end lost 3 bases, and 11 bases lay between the germline ends. In germline, CDR1 is SQVTM, CDR2 ANQGSEA. The CDR3 totals 14 residues. For the CDR3, the DNA is TGCAGCGTTGAACGGGGCAGGCTCAATCAGCCCCAGCATTTT. This sequence encodes CSVERGRLNQPQHF.

The J gene is TRBJ1-1, the V gene TRBV29-1; D not resolved. This CDR3 is built from 13 residues. CDR1 SQVTM and CDR2 ANQGSEA come from the germline V gene. V lost 5 bases and J lost 5, with 15 bases in between. The CDR3 DNA sequence: TGCAGCGTTACGGCCAAATCGGGTACTGAAGCTTTCTTT. Its protein is CSVTAKSGTEAFF.

The chain carries TRBV5-1 and TRBJ1-2, with 9 nucleotides matching TRBD1. Germline CDR1 reads SGHRS; CDR2 reads YFSETQ. Trimming took 0 bases from V and 8 from J; bases not matched to a gene: 5. The CDR3 extends over 14 amino acids. The chain's CDR3 is CASSLGGQGGGYTF. In DNA, the CDR3 is TGCGCCAGCAGCTTGGGGGGACAGGGTGGCGGCTACACCTTC. The entire variable domain, with the rest obtained from reference TRBV5-1 and TRBJ1-2, is as follows: KAGVTQTPRYLIKTRGQQVTLSCSPISGHRSVSWYQQTPGQGLQFLFEYFSETQRNKGNFPGRFSGRQFSNSRSEMNVSTLELGDSALYLCASSLGGQGGGYTFGSGTRLTVV.

The rearrangement joins TRBV7-9 to TRBJ1-2, with 8 bases lining up with TRBD1. Germline V gives CDR1 SEHNR, CDR2 FQNEAQ (reference sequence). With 5 bases clipped from V and 4 bases from J, the junction kept 9 bases outside the gene matches. This CDR3 comprises 15 residues. CDR3 residues: CASSRNLQGAYGYTF. CDR3 coding DNA: TGTGCCAGCAGCCGCAATCTCCAGGGGGCCTATGGCTACACCTTC.

This clone has a handful of counts. The genes are TRBV2 and TRBJ1-1, with D uncertain. CDR3 length: 14 amino acids. The germline V gene has CDR1 SNHLY and CDR2 FYNNEI. V was trimmed by 2 bases and J by 5 bases, leaving 12 bases between them. The CDR3, as DNA: TGTGCCAGCAGTGAATTCCTGGGGAGGACTGAAGCTTTCTTT. Amino acid sequence: CASSEFLGRTEAFF.

CDR3 residues: CASSSLSPLGNQPQHF. DNA for the CDR3: TGTGCCAGCAGTTCTTTATCCCCCTTAGGCAATCAGCCCCAGCATTTT. This rearrangement joins TRBV6-9 to TRBJ1-5; D remains ambiguous. V was cut by 4 bases and J by 2 bases, with 15 bases left in between. This CDR3 contains 16 residues. Germline loops: CDR1 MNHGY, CDR2 SVAAGI.

This clone was observed a few times. CDR3 amino acids: CAWTQFGGWVTEAFF. DNA of the CDR3: TGTGCCTGGACCCAGTTTGGAGGGTGGGTCACTGAAGCTTTCTTT. The rearrangement links TRBV30 to TRBJ1-1; D call uncertain. The CDR3 runs 15 residues. Germline-derived CDR1 and CDR2 are GTSNPN and SVGIG (reference sequence). Trimming took off 4 bases at V and 4 bases at J, with 19 bases between the two ends.

The gene calls are TRBV5-5 and TRBJ2-1; D perhaps matches TRBD1 (6 bases). The CDR3 runs to 13 residues. Trimming removed 0 bases from V and 12 bases from J, with 13 bases in between. Germline V gene lookup returns CDR1 SGHKS and CDR2 YYEKEE (reference sequence). The CDR3 coding sequence is TGTGCCAGCAGCTTGGAGGCGCAGGGGCGGCAGTTCTTC. Translation gives CASSLEAQGRQFF. The complete variable domain, with remaining parts taken from reference TRBV5-5 and TRBJ2-1, reads DAGVTQSPTHLIKTRGQQVTLRCSPISGHKSVSWYQQVLGQGPQFIFQYYEKEERGRGNFPDRFSARQFPNYSSELNVNALLLGDSALYLCASSLEAQGRQFFGPGTRLTVL.